The rows below give T cell receptor beta chains drawn from one sample of a study of shared clonotypes between healthy human individuals. Data came from immunoSEQ multiplex PCR; TCRdb stores just in-frame clones and leaves some out. The sample lists about 1.5 million clones, roughly 96% occurring once. Specimen: naive CD4+ T cells sorted from blood. These receptors came from a man younger than 40 in good health. Each CDR3 is given with its conserved first and last residue. A D gene is named only where the DNA matches it firmly. Where a row states a size, it is once, few, many or the class of an expanded clone; other rows omit it.

-,TRBJ1-1,TRBV19,-,CASTPLKGLRNTEAFF,TGTGCCAGTACCCCATTGAAGGGGCTACGGAACACTGAAGCTTTCTTT
TRBD2,TRBJ2-5,TRBV11-3,-,CASSLTSGRAQETQYF,TGTGCCAGCAGCTTGACTAGCGGGAGGGCCCAAGAGACCCAGTACTTC
TRBD2,TRBJ2-1,TRBV15,-,CATSGERTSGTLGNEQFF,TGTGCCACCAGCGGGGAGAGGACTAGCGGGACTCTCGGAAATGAGCAGTTCTTC
-,TRBJ2-7,TRBV5-1,-,CASNRDRDEQYF,TGCGCCAGCAACAGGGACCGGGACGAGCAGTACTTC
-,TRBJ2-7,TRBV5-1,-,CASSSWTDSYEQYF,TGCGCCAGCAGCTCATGGACGGATTCCTACGAGCAGTACTTC
-,TRBJ2-5,TRBV2,-,CASSSGAPGETQYF,TGTGCCAGCTCCTCCGGGGCCCCCGGGGAGACCCAGTACTTC
TRBD1,TRBJ2-2,TRBV5-1,-,CASGQGTTNTGELFF,TGCGCCAGCGGACAGGGGACAACGAACACCGGGGAGCTGTTTTTT
-,TRBJ2-7,TRBV7-2,-,CASSDLQGRDYEQYF,TGTGCCAGCAGCGATCTACAGGGCAGGGACTACGAGCAGTACTTC
-,TRBJ2-3,TRBV7-2,-,CASSLSGDRTDTQYF,TGTGCCAGCAGCTTATCGGGGGACCGCACAGATACGCAGTATTTT
-,TRBJ1-1,TRBV7-9,-,CASSLGQINTEAFF,TGTGCCAGCAGCTTGGGGCAAATTAACACTGAAGCTTTCTTT
-,TRBJ2-7,TRBV6-1,-,CASVLSPDPSYEQYF,TGTGCCAGCGTTCTCTCCCCGGACCCCTCCTACGAGCAGTACTTC
-,TRBJ2-3,TRBV6-5,-,CATQRGTDTQYF,TGTGCAACCCAGAGGGGCACAGATACGCAGTATTTT
-,TRBJ2-1,TRBV5-1,-,CASSFQGINEQFF,TGCGCCAGCAGCTTTCAAGGGATTAATGAGCAGTTCTTC
TRBD1,TRBJ2-7,TRBV7-6,-,CASSPIPGQGYEQYF,TGTGCCAGCAGCCCGATCCCGGGACAGGGCTACGAGCAGTACTTC
TRBD2,TRBJ2-1,TRBV9,-,CASSVLAGAGNEQFF,TGTGCCAGCAGCGTCCTAGCGGGAGCGGGTAATGAGCAGTTCTTC
-,TRBJ2-2,TRBV9,-,CASSVKQGGGTGELFF,TGTGCCAGCAGCGTTAAGCAGGGAGGTGGCACCGGGGAGCTGTTTTTT
-,TRBJ2-2,TRBV9,-,CASSVLQIGGELFF,TGTGCCAGCAGCGTACTCCAAATTGGCGGCGAGCTGTTTTTT
-,TRBJ2-5,TRBV9,-,CASSESGVLETQYF,TGTGCCAGCAGCGAATCAGGGGTTTTGGAGACCCAGTACTTC
TRBD2,TRBJ2-1,TRBV7-6,once,CASSLVAGGLNEQFF,TGTGCCAGCAGCTTAGTCGCGGGAGGGCTCAATGAGCAGTTCTTC
TRBD1,TRBJ1-1,TRBV29-1,-,CSVAGQGAHRNTEAFF,TGCAGCGTTGCTGGACAGGGGGCGCATCGGAACACTGAAGCTTTCTTT
-,TRBJ2-3,TRBV7-2,once,CASSLHRVLGDTQYF,TGTGCCAGCAGTCTTCACAGGGTTCTCGGAGATACGCAGTATTTT
-,TRBJ2-7,TRBV5-1,-,CASALRQEPYEQYF,TGCGCCAGCGCCCTGAGACAGGAGCCCTACGAGCAGTACTTC
TRBD2,TRBJ2-1,TRBV10-1,-,CASSPGLAGGSIWFF,TGCGCCAGCAGCCCGGGACTAGCGGGAGGGTCCATCTGGTTCTTC
-,TRBJ2-7,TRBV18,-,CASSPSGLISYEQYF,TGTGCCAGCTCACCTTCGGGTCTCATTTCCTACGAGCAGTACTTC
-,TRBJ2-7,TRBV2,-,CASTDSAGRYEQYF,TGTGCCAGCACCGACTCGGCAGGGCGATACGAGCAGTACTTC
TRBD2,TRBJ2-7,TRBV10-3,-,CAISATSGRSGSYEQYF,TGTGCCATCAGTGCGACTAGCGGGAGGTCGGGCTCCTACGAGCAGTACTTC
TRBD2,TRBJ2-7,TRBV9,-,CASTRTSGSYEQYF,TGTGCCAGCACCCGGACTAGCGGATCCTACGAGCAGTACTTC
-,TRBJ1-2,TRBV9,-,CASSERSGGDASPNGYTF,TGTGCCAGCAGCGAGCGAAGTGGTGGGGACGCCAGCCCAAATGGCTACACCTTC
-,TRBJ2-7,TRBV5-1,-,CASSLVSVNYEQYF,TGCGCCAGCAGCTTGGTATCAGTAAACTACGAGCAGTACTTC
-,TRBJ1-4,TRBV4-2,once,CASSQDRGGLGTNEKLFF,TGTGCCAGCAGCCAAGATAGGGGGGGGCTAGGAACTAATGAAAAACTGTTTTTT
-,TRBJ2-5,TRBV5-1,once,CASSLFPGAETQYF,TGCGCCAGCAGCTTGTTTCCGGGAGCGGAGACCCAGTACTTC
TRBD1,TRBJ2-7,TRBV7-2,once,CASSREGGNSYEQYF,TGTGCCAGCAGCCGCGAAGGGGGCAACTCCTACGAGCAGTACTTC
-,TRBJ1-2,TRBV6-1,-,CASSENRDVWFYGYTF,TGTGCCAGCAGTGAAAATAGGGATGTATGGTTCTATGGCTACACCTTC
-,TRBJ2-1,TRBV10-1,-,CASSEPGSSYNEQFF,TGCGCCAGCAGTGAGCCGGGGAGCTCCTACAATGAGCAGTTCTTC
-,TRBJ1-1,TRBV7-6,-,CASSLAGGIGTEAFF,TGTGCCAGCAGCTTAGCCGGAGGGATAGGTACTGAAGCTTTCTTT
TRBD1,TRBJ2-7,TRBV5-1,-,CASSSPGQGYEQYF,TGCGCCAGCAGCTCTCCGGGACAGGGCTACGAGCAGTACTTC
-,TRBJ2-3,TRBV15,once,CATSRDLGLNTDTQYF,TGTGCCACCAGCAGAGACCTGGGACTCAACACAGATACGCAGTATTTT
TRBD1,TRBJ2-3,TRBV6-4,-,CASSDSGQGADTQYF,TGTGCCAGCAGTGACTCGGGACAGGGGGCAGATACGCAGTATTTT
-,TRBJ2-3,TRBV5-1,-,CASSLFYLGAEGTDTQYF,TGCGCCAGCAGCCTTTTCTACCTGGGGGCCGAAGGCACAGATACGCAGTATTTT
-,TRBJ1-5,TRBV10-3,-,CAITGDSNQPQHF,TGTGCCATCACTGGGGACAGCAATCAGCCCCAGCATTTT
TRBD2,TRBJ2-7,TRBV6-1,once,CASSEKIGASGSYEQYF,TGTGCCAGCAGTGAAAAAATCGGTGCTAGCGGCTCTTACGAGCAGTACTTC
TRBD2,TRBJ2-1,TRBV11-2,-,CASSPTSGRYHEQFF,TGTGCCAGCAGCCCAACTAGCGGGAGGTACCATGAGCAGTTCTTC
TRBD1,TRBJ2-7,TRBV5-1,-,CASSFSGDRGSYEQYF,TGCGCCAGCAGCTTCAGTGGTGACAGGGGGTCCTACGAGCAGTACTTC
-,TRBJ2-6,TRBV30,-,CAWEGSWAGANVLTF,TGTGCCTGGGAGGGCAGTTGGGCCGGGGCCAACGTCCTGACTTTC
TRBD1,TRBJ1-5,TRBV6-1,-,CASSGSPGQGANQPQHF,TGTGCCAGCAGTGGTTCCCCGGGACAGGGGGCCAATCAGCCCCAGCATTTT